The clone carrying this T cell receptor beta chain was seen more than once but under ten times. This entry belongs to a study of blood T cells in healthy people across ages. Approximately 9.2 milliliters was the volume of peripheral blood drawn from each donor. Using a J-beta primer mix together with a sample-barcoded 5' primer, a second PCR was run for roughly 7 to 11 cycles. TCRdb recomputed calls from the 5' RACE reads with MiXCR, one row per CDR3 protein. The repertoire has 650,000 to 950,000 distinct CDR3 sequences, more than 40% of them found once; the top ten carry roughly 19%. Germline trimming cut 1 base from V and 0 bases from J; bases unmatched to any gene: 3. This CDR3 has 16 amino acids. The V gene's germline CDR1 is SEHNR and CDR2 FQNEAQ (reference sequence).

The sequence came from a man between 60 and 70 years old in good health. The V call is TRBV7-9, the J call TRBJ2-1; the match to TRBD1 covers 7 bases. Sequenced material: blood. In DNA form, the CDR3 reads TGTGCCAGCAGCTTAGGAGACAGGGACTCCTACAATGAGCAGTTCTTC. Translation gives CASSLGDRDSYNEQFF.